The T cell receptor (beta chain) described here comes from a study of shared clonotypes between healthy human individuals. Study in general: Researchers drew samples from two women and three men aged 18 to 49. Overall study results and limits: Rarefaction analysis demonstrated incomplete sorted-subset sequencing notwithstanding large depth.

An approximately 210 ng quantity of DNA, 29,000 or so T cell genomes, went into the sorted-subset replicate PCRs. This table comes from immunoSEQ multiplex PCR, and its TCRdb copy is limited to in-frame clones, with some not included. The data show 90,000 to 130,000 clones, more than 65% seen once. Germline V gene lookup returns CDR1 LNHNV and CDR2 YYDKDF (reference sequence). V was cut by 7 bases and J by 1 base, with 13 bases left in between. The CDR3 is 14 amino acids. There were no recent acute infections or vaccinations among the donors, who were healthy HIV-negative adults. Notes on this clone: What it recognizes is unknown.

The specimen sequenced was memory CD8+ T cells sorted from blood. Documented subset: CD45RO+ cells pooled with CCR7-negative TemRA cells. The chain links TRBV15 to TRBJ1-2, with a possible D match to TRBD1 (5 bases). The receptor's source is a woman younger than 45 in good health. CDR3 protein: CATTLQGDNYGYTF. The CDR3 nucleotides are TGTGCCACCACCCTTCAGGGAGATAACTATGGCTACACCTTC.